Below, one T cell receptor beta chain is given with its context. The antigen is not known. Execution of the assay was at deep level. Genomic DNA (from each subset) was split evenly across several immunoSEQ plates. Using 200 ng DNA, some 30,000 T cell genomes, the sorted-subset replicate PCRs were run. Clones were read by immunoSEQ multiplex PCR, and TCRdb kept only the in-frame ones, dropping some. In the table there are about 2 million clones, less than 95% of which are singletons. The data belong to a study of shared clonotypes between healthy human individuals. Whole-study results and caveats: Several donors showed sharing of approximately 4.7% of naive CD4 clonotypes.

Only CD45RO-negative cells positively selected for CCR7 counted as naive CD8 cells, so terminally differentiated effector memory CD45RA+ cells were excluded. The sequencing input was naive CD8+ T cells sorted from blood. The clonotype was recovered from a man in his late teens or twenties in good health.

CDR3 amino acids: CASSLDSSYNEQFF. CDR3 DNA sequence: TGTGCCAGCAGCTTAGATAGCTCCTACAATGAGCAGTTCTTC. The chain uses TRBV9 and TRBJ2-1, with D hard to call. Germline V gene data show CDR1 as SGDLS and CDR2 as YYNGEE. The CDR3 extends over 14 amino acids. V shed 4 bases and J shed 0 bases, with 8 bases lying between them.